Listed below are T cell receptor beta chains from one sample, sequenced in a study of early T cells in non-severe SARS-CoV-2 infection. TCRdb re-called the 5' RACE reads through MiXCR, storing one row per CDR3 protein. The sample gives 35,000 to 50,000 distinct CDR3 sequences, about 25% of which show up once; just over 4.5% is in the top ten. Sequences were derived from whole blood, sampled at baseline. The receptors stem from an adult who was a healthcare worker with PCR-confirmed SARS-CoV-2 infection or an uninfected control (not recorded which). Both conserved end residues are part of each CDR3. D genes are given only for firm matches. Size is stated for part of the rows, as once, few or many counts, or as a class when the clone is expanded.

>16|-|-|TRBJ2-7|TRBV4-1
TGCGCCAGCAGCCAACAAGCCGTCGGGTCCTCCTACGAGCAGTACTTC
CASSQQAVGSSYEQYF
>14|-|TRBD2|TRBJ2-7|TRBV5-1
TGCGCCAGCAGAACTAGCGGGGGAAACTACGAGCAGTACTTC
CASRTSGGNYEQYF
>12|few|-|TRBJ2-2|TRBV9
TGTGCCAGCAGCGCGGGGGACGCGGAGCTGTTTTTT
CASSAGDAELFF
>15|few|-|TRBJ1-6|TRBV12-3/TRBV12-4
TGTGCCAGCAGTCCAGGGGACGGCACCTATTCACCCCTCCACTTT
CASSPGDGTYSPLHF
>15|-|TRBD1|TRBJ2-7|TRBV5-1
TGCGCCAGCAGTTCTGGGGACAGTAGCACCTACGAGCAGTACTTC
CASSSGDSSTYEQYF
>14|-|-|TRBJ2-1|TRBV6-2/TRBV6-3
TGTGCCAGCAGTTACGGCGGTGCGAGGGGGGAGCAGTTCTTC
CASSYGGARGEQFF
>17|-|TRBD2|TRBJ2-5|TRBV11-2
TGTGCCAGCAGCTTAGAGCTTAGCGGGGGGTACCAAGAGACCCAGTACTTC
CASSLELSGGYQETQYF
>17|medium-sized|-|TRBJ1-6|TRBV4-1
TGCGCCAGCAGCCCACCGTCGGCAGGCCCCTATAATTCACCCCTCCACTTT
CASSPPSAGPYNSPLHF
>14|few|TRBD1|TRBJ1-2|TRBV5-4
TGTGCCAGCAGTCCCCAGACAGGGATCTATGGCTACACCTTC
CASSPQTGIYGYTF
>15|few|TRBD2|TRBJ2-1|TRBV9
TGTGCCAGCAGCGTGGCGCGGGGGGGACCGAATGAGCAGTTCTTC
CASSVARGGPNEQFF
>15|many|-|TRBJ1-5|TRBV4-1
TGCGCCAGCAGCCAAGACAGAGACCCAAATCAGCCCCAGCATTTT
CASSQDRDPNQPQHF
>13|few|-|TRBJ2-1|TRBV29-1
TGCAGCGTTGAAGACTGGACGGATAATGAGCAGTTCTTC
CSVEDWTDNEQFF
>16|-|TRBD1|TRBJ2-2|TRBV4-3
TGCGCCAGCAGCCAAGGGTCCAGGGGGAGCACCGGGGAGCTGTTTTTT
CASSQGSRGSTGELFF
>15|few|TRBD1|TRBJ2-3|TRBV5-1
TGCGCCAGCAGCTGGTGGACAGGGAGCACAGATACGCAGTATTTT
CASSWWTGSTDTQYF
>14|-|-|TRBJ2-7|TRBV10-2
TGCGCCAGCAGTTCTCCGCGGACCTCCTACGAGCAGTACTTC
CASSSPRTSYEQYF
>14|few|-|TRBJ2-4|TRBV3-1
TGTGCCAGCAGCCAAGCTGTAGGACTCGGCATTCAGTACTTC
CASSQAVGLGIQYF
>14|-|-|TRBJ2-1|TRBV29-1
TGCAGCGTTGAAGCCGACAGCTCCTACAATGAGCAGTTCTTC
CSVEADSSYNEQFF
>10|-|-|TRBJ1-1|TRBV29-1
TGCAGCGCTATGAACACTGAAGCTTTCTTT
CSAMNTEAFF
>15|few|-|TRBJ1-6|TRBV5-4
TGTGCCAGCAGCTTGAACCGCAGGGCTAATTCACCCCTCCACTTT
CASSLNRRANSPLHF
>14|-|-|TRBJ2-7|TRBV7-2
TGTGCCAGCGGCCTGGGGGGCTCACCCTACGAGCAGTACTTC
CASGLGGSPYEQYF
>16|-|TRBD1|TRBJ1-1|TRBV11-1
TGTGCCAGCAGCGTCGGACAGGGGACTACGAACACTGAAGCTTTCTTT
CASSVGQGTTNTEAFF